The sequence of this TCR beta chain was determined in a study of response to subunit inactivated influenza vaccine. TCRdb reprocessed the RT-PCR reads with MiXCR, giving one entry per CDR3 protein. The table has under 200,000 distinct CDR3 sequences, 12% seen once; the top ten hold around 28%. Per germline, CDR1 MNHNS and CDR2 SASEGT. The length of the CDR3 is 15 residues. After removal of 4 bases from V and 4 bases from J, the junction contained 1 base not matched to a gene. These data are also associated with another study on T cells expressing NK-cell markers. As that report states: The authors generated TCR beta cDNA through 5'RACE template switching with UMIs.

Here the sequenced sample was CD8+ T cells sorted from PBMCs, taken approximately 13 days after vaccination. This clonotype originated in a man aged 50 or older who received an inactivated influenza vaccine. V usage is TRBV6-1 and J usage is TRBJ2-1; 13 nucleotides line up with TRBD2. The CDR3 loop is CASSGTSGRYNEQFF. CDR3 nucleotide sequence: TGTGCCAGCAGTGGGACTAGCGGGAGATACAATGAGCAGTTCTTC.